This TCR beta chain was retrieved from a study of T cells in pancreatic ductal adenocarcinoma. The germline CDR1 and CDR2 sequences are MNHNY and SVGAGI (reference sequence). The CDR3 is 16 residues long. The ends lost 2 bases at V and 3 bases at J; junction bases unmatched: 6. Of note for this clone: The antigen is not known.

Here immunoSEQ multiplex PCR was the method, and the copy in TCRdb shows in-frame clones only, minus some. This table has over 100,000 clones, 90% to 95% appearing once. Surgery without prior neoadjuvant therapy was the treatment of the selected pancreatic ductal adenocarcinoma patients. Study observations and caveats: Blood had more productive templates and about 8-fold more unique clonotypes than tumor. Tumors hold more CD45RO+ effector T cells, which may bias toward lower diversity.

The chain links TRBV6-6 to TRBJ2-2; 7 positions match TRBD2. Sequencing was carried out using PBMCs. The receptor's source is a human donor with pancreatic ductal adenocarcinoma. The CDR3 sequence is CASSYRGGGDTGELFF. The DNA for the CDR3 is TGTGCCAGCAGTTACCGCGGGGGAGGGGACACCGGGGAGCTGTTTTTT.